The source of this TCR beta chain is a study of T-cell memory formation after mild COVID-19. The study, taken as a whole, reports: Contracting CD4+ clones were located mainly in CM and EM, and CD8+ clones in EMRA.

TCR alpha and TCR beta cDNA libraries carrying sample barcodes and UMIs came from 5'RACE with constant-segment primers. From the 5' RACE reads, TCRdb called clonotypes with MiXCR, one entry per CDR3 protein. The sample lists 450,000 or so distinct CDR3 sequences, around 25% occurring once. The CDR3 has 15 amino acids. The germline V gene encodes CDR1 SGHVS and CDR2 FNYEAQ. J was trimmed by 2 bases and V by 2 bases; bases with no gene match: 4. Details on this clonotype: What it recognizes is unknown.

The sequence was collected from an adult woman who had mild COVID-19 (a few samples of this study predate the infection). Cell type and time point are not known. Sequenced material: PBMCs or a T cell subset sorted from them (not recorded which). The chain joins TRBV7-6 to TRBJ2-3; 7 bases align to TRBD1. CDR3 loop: CASSLRQGPTDTQYF. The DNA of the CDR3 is TGTGCCAGCAGCTTAAGACAGGGCCCCACAGATACGCAGTATTTT.